Shown below are 14 T cell receptor beta chains from a single sample sequenced in a study of T cell changes during pregnancy in multiple sclerosis. Method: immunoSEQ multiplex PCR; TCRdb's copy keeps in-frame clones and lacks some. The repertoire holds 40,000 to 50,000 clones, about 90% seen once, with 9% to 10% in the top ten. The sequenced sample was CD8+ T cells from peripheral blood mononuclear cells, obtained in the first trimester of pregnancy. The receptors here all came from a female donor with multiple sclerosis, enrolled in a pregnancy study.

V and J are TRBV7-2 and TRBJ1-1; D unclear. Germline CDR1 and CDR2: SGHTA and FQGNSA. CDR3 size: 14 residues. The V end was cut by 5 bases, the J end by 1 base, with 11 bases between. This CDR3 is CASSLSYRNTEAFF. As DNA, the CDR3 is TGTGCCAGCAGCCTTTCTTACAGGAACACTGAAGCTTTCTTT.

The chain carries TRBV5-6 and TRBJ1-2; D possibly corresponds to TRBD1 (6 bases). Germline CDR1 is SGHDT and CDR2 is YYEEEE. The CDR3 has 13 amino acids. V lost 6 bases to trimming and J lost 8 bases, with 17 bases between them. The CDR3 loop is CASTKRGAFGYTF. CDR3 bases: TGTGCCAGCACCAAGCGGGGGGCGTTCGGCTACACCTTC.

CDR3: CAWSVGLGYEQYF. CDR3 coding DNA: TGTGCCTGGAGTGTAGGCCTAGGCTACGAGCAGTACTTC. The chain has TRBV30 and TRBJ2-7; D is ambiguous. Trimming removed 0 bases at V and 3 bases at J, with 9 bases between. Per the germline V gene, CDR1 is GTSNPN and CDR2 is SVGIG (reference sequence). There are 13 residues in the CDR3.

V is TRBV25-1 and J is TRBJ2-3; TRBD1 might be the D (6 bases). The CDR3 loop spans 16 amino acids. Germline CDR1 MGHDK, CDR2 SYGVNS. The germline V and J ends were trimmed by 5 bases and 4 bases, with 19 bases remaining between them. The CDR3 here is CASSPQWGRIPDTQYF. The CDR3 nucleotides are TGTGCCAGCAGTCCTCAGTGGGGGCGCATCCCAGATACGCAGTATTTT.

The V call is TRBV2, the J call TRBJ2-2, with 8 bases identical to TRBD2. Germline V lookup: CDR1 SNHLY, CDR2 FYNNEI. The CDR3 length is 16 residues. Trimming cost V 6 bases and J 3 bases; bases outside gene matches: 9. The CDR3 here is CASSRLSGSDTGELFF. The CDR3 nucleotides are TGTGCCAGCAGCCGATTAAGCGGGAGCGACACCGGGGAGCTGTTTTTT.

The chain carries TRBV28 and TRBJ2-1; D possibly corresponds to TRBD2 (6 bases). Deletions cut 5 bases from V and 8 bases from J, with 16 bases between. The CDR3 loop spans 14 amino acids. Germline V gene sequence: CDR1 MDHEN, CDR2 SYDVKM. The CDR3 sequence: CASSIASAGDEQFF. Here the CDR3 DNA reads TGTGCCAGCAGTATAGCTAGCGCCGGGGATGAGCAGTTCTTC.

The genes are TRBV9 and TRBJ2-2; possible D gene TRBD1, 5 bases. V lost 0 bases to trimming and J lost 1 base, with 10 bases between them. Germline CDR1 SGDLS, CDR2 YYNGEE. The CDR3 contains 16 residues. The CDR3: CASSVASQGNTGELFF. In DNA, the CDR3 is TGTGCCAGCAGCGTAGCTAGTCAGGGGAACACCGGGGAGCTGTTTTTT.

The chain links TRBV9 to TRBJ2-1; TRBD2 agrees at 10 bases. The CDR3 consists of 16 residues. V gave up 2 bases and J gave up 9 bases; unmatched junction bases: 11. The germline V gene has CDR1 SGDLS and CDR2 YYNGEE. As DNA, the CDR3 is TGTGCCAGCAGCGTTTTTGCCGGGACTAGCGAGGCTGAGCAGTTCTTC. Translating gives CASSVFAGTSEAEQFF. The entire variable domain, with the rest obtained from reference TRBV9 and TRBJ2-1, is as follows: DSGVTQTPKHLITATGQRVTLRCSPRSGDLSVYWYQQSLDQGLQFLIQYYNGEERAKGNILERFSAQQFPDLHSELNLSSLELGDSALYFCASSVFAGTSEAEQFFGPGTRLTVL.

The chain carries TRBV6-5 and TRBJ1-2, with D possibly TRBD1 on 6 matching bases. CDR3 length: 14 amino acids. CDR1 MNHEY and CDR2 SVGAGI come from the germline V gene. The V and J ends lost 2 bases and 8 bases respectively, with 15 bases between them. The CDR3 is CASSYGSGTYGYTF. The CDR3 DNA reads as TGTGCCAGCAGTTACGGCTCCGGGACATACGGCTACACCTTC.

The chain employs TRBV19 and TRBJ2-1; 7 bases match TRBD2. The junction had 8 bases not matched to a gene; V was cut back by 6 bases and J by 9 bases. This CDR3 region has 13 residues. CDR1 is LNHDA, CDR2 SQIVND, per germline (reference sequence). The CDR3 protein is CASRPGGYGEQFF. CDR3 bases: TGTGCCAGTAGGCCCGGGGGGTACGGTGAGCAGTTCTTC.

This sequence joins TRBV7-9 and TRBJ2-7, with 7 nucleotides matching TRBD1. In germline, CDR1 is SEHNR, CDR2 FQNEAQ (reference sequence). The CDR3 runs to 13 residues. J gave up 3 bases and V 5 bases, and 4 bases lay outside the gene matches. The DNA for the CDR3 is TGTGCCAGCAGCCCATGGGACAGCTACGAGCAGTACTTC. Residues: CASSPWDSYEQYF.

The rearrangement uses TRBV4-1 and TRBJ2-6, with D perhaps TRBD1 (6 bases). Germline loops: CDR1 MGHRA, CDR2 YSYEKL. The CDR3 runs 18 residues. V was clipped by 1 base and J by 1 base, with 14 bases between them. The CDR3 region is CASSQGDHRVSGANVLTF. Here the CDR3 DNA reads TGCGCCAGCAGCCAAGGGGATCACAGGGTTTCTGGGGCCAACGTCCTGACTTTC.

The chain combines TRBV6-5 with TRBJ1-1; 9 bases fit TRBD1. Germline-derived CDR1 and CDR2 are MNHEY and SVGAGI. This CDR3 is built from 14 residues. V shed 5 bases and J 5 bases; nucleotides not matched to a gene: 6. The CDR3 nucleotides read TGTGCCAGCAGTAAACAGGGGGCGAGGACTGAAGCTTTCTTT. Translating it yields CASSKQGARTEAFF.

The gene calls are TRBV19 and TRBJ2-3; D is uncertain. V was clipped by 5 bases and J by 2 bases, with 8 bases between them. Germline lookup yields CDR1 LNHDA and CDR2 SQIVND (reference sequence). The CDR3 is 13 residues long. The CDR3 DNA follows: TGTGCCAGTAGTGACACGATCACAGATACGCAGTATTTT. The encoded protein is CASSDTITDTQYF. The variable domain in full, with the rest retrieved from reference TRBV19 and TRBJ2-3, is DGGITQSPKYLFRKEGQNVTLSCEQNLNHDAMYWYRQDPGQGLRLIYYSQIVNDFQKGDIAEGYSVSREKKESFPLTVTSAQKNPTAFYLCASSDTITDTQYFGPGTRLTVL.